The clone carrying this T cell receptor (beta chain) has more than one count but fewer than ten. Per the original methods: From reference gene primer amplification, estimates of nucleated cell counts were derived. The method was immunoSEQ multiplex PCR; TCRdb's version includes in-frame clones alone and lacks a portion of them. Clonal size and the V and J genes are those of that table, whereas D and trimming came from the DNA. The table has more than 100,000 clones, 80% to 90% seen once. The sample is drawn from a study of blood T cell repertoires in COVID-19. About the research overall: The United States, Italy and Spain provided the acute and convalescent COVID-19 samples.

The CDR3 sequence is 16 residues long. V was trimmed by 5 bases and J by 0 bases, leaving 14 bases between them. The germline V gene has CDR1 MDHEN and CDR2 SYDVKM. This receptor was identified in a woman in her fifties or sixties with acute or convalescent COVID-19. Source material: peripheral blood. This chain joins TRBV28 and TRBJ1-5, with a weak D call TRBD1 (5 bases). CDR3 in amino acids: CASSGAWVISNQPQHF. The CDR3 bases are TGTGCCAGCAGTGGGGCTTGGGTAATTAGCAATCAGCCCCAGCATTTT.